Sequencing of this T cell receptor (beta chain) was carried out in a study of memory CD4+ T cells and cytomegalovirus serostatus. The sort gate was single viable CD3+CD4+CD8-CD45RO+ cells for memory CD4+ T cells. Serum IgG to CMV pp150, pp28, p38 and p52 defined serostatus. The CDR3 has 15 residues. After removal of 3 bases from V and 5 bases from J, the junction contained 10 bases not matched to a gene. Germline V gene sequence: CDR1 SGHNT, CDR2 YYREEE (reference sequence). Sequenced by immunoSEQ multiplex PCR; TCRdb stores in-frame clones only, minus some. The sample shows roughly 49,000 clones, 70% to 85% of them seen only once. This clone appeared a few times.

The V gene is TRBV5-4, the J gene TRBJ2-7; TRBD2 aligns across 8 bases. Sequences were obtained from memory CD4+ T cells from blood. The sequence came from an adult in good health and CMV-seronegative. The CDR3 here is CASSSGGLSGNEQYF. DNA of the CDR3: TGTGCCAGCAGCTCGGGGGGGCTATCGGGTAACGAGCAGTACTTC.